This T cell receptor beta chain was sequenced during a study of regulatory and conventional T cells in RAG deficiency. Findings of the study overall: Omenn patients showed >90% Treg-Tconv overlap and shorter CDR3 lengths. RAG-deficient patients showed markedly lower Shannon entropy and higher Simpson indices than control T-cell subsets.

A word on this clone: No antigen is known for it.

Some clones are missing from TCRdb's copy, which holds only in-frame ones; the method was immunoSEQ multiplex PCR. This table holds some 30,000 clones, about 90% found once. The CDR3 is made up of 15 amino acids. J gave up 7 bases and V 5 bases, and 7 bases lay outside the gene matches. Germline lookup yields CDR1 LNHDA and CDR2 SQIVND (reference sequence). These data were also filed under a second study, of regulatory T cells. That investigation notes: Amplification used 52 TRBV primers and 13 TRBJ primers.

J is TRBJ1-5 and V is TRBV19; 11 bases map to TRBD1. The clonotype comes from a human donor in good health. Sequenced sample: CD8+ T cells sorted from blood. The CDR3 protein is CASSFEGDRGQPQHF. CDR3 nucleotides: TGTGCCAGTAGTTTCGAAGGGGACAGGGGGCAGCCCCAGCATTTT.